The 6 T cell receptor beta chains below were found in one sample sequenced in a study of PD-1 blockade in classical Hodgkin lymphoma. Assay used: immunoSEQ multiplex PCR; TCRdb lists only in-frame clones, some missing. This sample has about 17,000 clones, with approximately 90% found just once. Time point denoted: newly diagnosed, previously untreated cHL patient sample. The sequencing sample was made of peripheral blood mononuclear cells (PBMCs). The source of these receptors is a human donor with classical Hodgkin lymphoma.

The CDR3 sequence: CASGVGLGNTIYF. CDR3 DNA sequence: TGTGCCAGCGGGGTGGGGCTAGGAAACACCATATATTTT. The chain employs TRBV6-1 and TRBJ1-3; D is possibly TRBD1 (5 bases). Trimming pared 8 bases from V and 4 bases from J, leaving 12 bases between. This CDR3 region has 13 residues. Germline loops: CDR1 MNHNS, CDR2 SASEGT.

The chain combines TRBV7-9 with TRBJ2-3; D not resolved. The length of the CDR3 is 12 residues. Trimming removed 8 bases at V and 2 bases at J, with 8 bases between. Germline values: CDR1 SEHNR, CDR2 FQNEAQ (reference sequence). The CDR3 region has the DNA TGTGCCAGCGTGGACGACACAGATACGCAGTATTTT. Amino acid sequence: CASVDDTDTQYF.

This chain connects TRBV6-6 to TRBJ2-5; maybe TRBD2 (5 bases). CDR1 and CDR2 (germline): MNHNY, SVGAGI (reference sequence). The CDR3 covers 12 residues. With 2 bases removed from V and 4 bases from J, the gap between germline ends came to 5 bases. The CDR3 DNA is TGTGCCAGCAGTTACCTAGCAGAGACCCAGTACTTC. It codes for CASSYLAETQYF.

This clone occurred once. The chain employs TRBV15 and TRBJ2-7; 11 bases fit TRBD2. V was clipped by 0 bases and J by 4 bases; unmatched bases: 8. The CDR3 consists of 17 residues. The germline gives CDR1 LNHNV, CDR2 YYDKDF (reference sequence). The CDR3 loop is CATSRDRGGTSGYEQYF. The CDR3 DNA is TGTGCCACCAGCAGAGACAGGGGCGGGACTAGCGGATACGAGCAGTACTTC.

The CDR3 DNA is TGTGCCAGCAGCCCCGGTACAGTGGCTGGCTACACCTTC. Translating it yields CASSPGTVAGYTF. The gene calls are TRBV28 and TRBJ1-2, with D hard to call. The CDR3 covers 13 residues. CDR1 and CDR2 (germline): MDHEN, SYDVKM. With 6 bases removed from V and 7 bases from J, the gap between germline ends came to 15 bases.

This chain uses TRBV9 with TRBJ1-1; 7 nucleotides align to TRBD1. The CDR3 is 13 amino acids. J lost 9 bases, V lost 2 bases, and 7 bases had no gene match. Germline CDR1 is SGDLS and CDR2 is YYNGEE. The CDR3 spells CASSVTDREQAFF. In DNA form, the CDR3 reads TGTGCCAGCAGCGTCACCGACAGGGAGCAAGCTTTCTTT.